The clone carrying this TCR beta chain came up a few times. These data are taken from a study of blood T cell repertoires in COVID-19. Whole-study context: Acute and convalescent COVID-19 samples came from the United States, Italy and Spain. PBMCs, B-cell-depleted T cells, or T cells provided the cDNA or gDNA that made up the material.

The CDR3 sequence is 15 residues long. Germline trimming cut 4 bases from V and 3 bases from J; bases unmatched to any gene: 5. Looked up from germline, CDR1 is SGHDT and CDR2 is YYEEEE. The assay was immunoSEQ multiplex PCR, and TCRdb's table has in-frame clones only and misses some. The sample consists of 250,000 to 300,000 clones, about 89% of them appearing once. This TCR was sampled from a woman aged 60-70 years with acute or convalescent COVID-19. The specimen was peripheral blood. The rearrangement joins TRBV5-6 to TRBJ1-2; the match to TRBD1 covers 11 bases. The CDR3 is CASSPDRGRDYGYTF. CDR3 DNA sequence: TGTGCCAGCAGCCCGGACAGGGGGCGCGACTATGGCTACACCTTC. Full variable domain (rest looked up from reference TRBV5-6 and TRBJ1-2): DAGVTQSPTHLIKTRGQQVTLRCSPKSGHDTVSWYQQALGQGPQFIFQYYEEEERQRGNFPDRFSGHQFPNYSSELNVNALLLGDSALYLCASSPDRGRDYGYTFGSGTRLTVV.